The next 12 T cell receptor beta chains were all read from a single sample in a study of blood T cell repertoires in COVID-19. The repertoire was sequenced with immunoSEQ multiplex PCR; TCRdb's copy has only in-frame clones and lacks some. The repertoire holds around 250,000 clones, over 75% seen once, with around 1.8% in the top ten. The specimen sequenced was PBMCs or T cells enriched from blood (not recorded which). These receptors originate from a woman aged 45 to 65 who had recovered from COVID-19.

A remark on this clone: The junction departs from germline at one end; a sequencing error may be responsible. In DNA form, the CDR3 reads TGTGCCAGCATGAGACAGCAGCCGTTCTTT. Translation gives CASMRQQPFF. The genes are TRBV28 and TRBJ1-5, with a possible D match to TRBD1 (5 bases). The CDR3 loop spans 10 amino acids. Per germline, CDR1 MDHEN and CDR2 SYDVKM.

V usage is TRBV6-5 and J usage is TRBJ1-1; possible D gene TRBD1, 6 bases. The germline gives CDR1 MNHEY, CDR2 SVGAGI. V was pared by 8 bases and J by 4 bases, with 14 bases between. The length of the CDR3 is 13 residues. CDR3 bases: TGTGCCAGCCGGGAGGGGGGGGTCACTGAAGCTTTCTTT. The encoded protein is CASREGGVTEAFF.

This chain links TRBV24-1 with TRBJ1-5; D unclear. V lost 6 bases to trimming and J lost 4 bases, with 9 bases between them. The V gene's germline CDR1 is KGHDR and CDR2 SFDVKD. The CDR3 covers 13 residues. The CDR3 here is CATSSSNNQPQHF. The CDR3 bases are TGTGCCACCAGTTCCAGTAATAATCAGCCCCAGCATTTT.

This clone was seen a few times. This rearrangement joins TRBV27 to TRBJ1-2; TRBD1 matches 7 bases. The V gene end was trimmed by 5 bases and the J gene end by 8 bases; junction bases not matched to a gene: 17. Germline assignment: CDR1 MNHEY and CDR2 SMNVEV (reference sequence). CDR3 length equals 16 residues. The CDR3 DNA is TGTGCCAGCAGTCGCGACGAATTACAGGGGTGGGAGGGCTACACCTTC. It is translated as CASSRDELQGWEGYTF.

As to this clone: Its ends do not fully match the called genes, so a read error is possible. The gene calls are TRBV7-7 and TRBJ2-5, with D perhaps TRBD1 (5 bases). The CDR3 length is 15 residues. Germline V gene sequence: CDR1 SSHAT, CDR2 FNYEAQ (reference sequence). In nucleotides, the CDR3 is TGTGCTAGCAGCTTCGGCGCAGGGAACCAAGAGACCCAGTACTTC. This translates into CASSFGAGNQETQYF.

The V and J genes are TRBV27 and TRBJ2-7; 9 nucleotides match TRBD2. J gave up 7 bases and V 2 bases, and 12 bases lay outside the gene matches. The CDR3 length is 16 residues. Germline V gene sequence: CDR1 MNHEY, CDR2 SMNVEV (reference sequence). CDR3 residues: CASSLLGTSPLGEQYF. CDR3 DNA sequence: TGTGCCAGCAGTTTACTTGGGACTAGCCCCCTCGGTGAGCAGTACTTC.

J is TRBJ2-2 and V is TRBV19; tentatively, D is TRBD2 (5 bases). Per the germline V gene, CDR1 is LNHDA and CDR2 is SQIVND (reference sequence). This CDR3 is 15 amino acids long. V lost 3 bases to trimming and J lost 8 bases, with 16 bases between them. CDR3 region: CASSMEQRSSGELFF. For the CDR3, the DNA is TGTGCCAGTAGTATGGAACAGCGGTCGTCGGGGGAGCTGTTTTTT.

The chain combines TRBV19 with TRBJ1-1; no clear D gene. V was trimmed by 6 bases and J by 4 bases, leaving 12 bases between them. This CDR3 is built from 13 residues. CDR1 is LNHDA, CDR2 SQIVND, per germline (reference sequence). Written as DNA, the CDR3 is TGTGCCAGTAGATTTTTAGCGGGCACTGAAGCTTTCTTT. Translating it yields CASRFLAGTEAFF.

The chain employs TRBV2 and TRBJ1-5, with 8 bases matching TRBD1. Germline V gene lookup returns CDR1 SNHLY and CDR2 FYNNEI. V lost 6 bases and J lost 3; bases outside the gene matches: 7. This CDR3 is 15 amino acids long. CDR3 protein: CASRGRTGNNQPQHF. The CDR3 DNA reads TGTGCCAGCAGAGGTCGGACAGGGAACAATCAGCCCCAGCATTTT.

V usage is TRBV6-5 and J usage is TRBJ2-7, with 9 bases aligning to TRBD2. The J segment lost 2 bases and the V segment lost 0 bases, leaving 2 bases of the junction unmatched. This CDR3 comprises 15 residues. The germline V gene encodes CDR1 MNHEY and CDR2 SVGAGI. The CDR3 protein is CASSYSTSGTYEQYF. DNA for the CDR3: TGTGCCAGCAGTTACTCGACTAGCGGCACCTACGAGCAGTACTTC.

The chain couples TRBV5-1 to TRBJ2-5; 8 nucleotides match TRBD2. Trimming cost V 2 bases and J 5 bases; bases outside gene matches: 5. The CDR3 is made up of 14 amino acids. CDR1 and CDR2 from the germline V gene are SGHRS and YFSETQ. In nucleotides, the CDR3 is TGCGCCAGCAGCTTTCGGGGGGGCGCGGAGACCCAGTACTTC. It yields the protein CASSFRGGAETQYF. Full variable domain (remainder filled in from reference TRBV5-1 and TRBJ2-5): KAGVTQTPRYLIKTRGQQVTLSCSPISGHRSVSWYQQTPGQGLQFLFEYFSETQRNKGNFPGRFSGRQFSNSRSEMNVSTLELGDSALYLCASSFRGGAETQYFGPGTRLLVL.

The chain recombines TRBV7-9 with TRBJ1-1; D might be TRBD1 (6 bases). CDR3 length: 13 amino acids. Germline V lookup: CDR1 SEHNR, CDR2 FQNEAQ (reference sequence). V was shortened by 2 bases and J by 8 bases, with 12 bases between the two germline ends. This chain's CDR3 is CASSLQERGEAFF. In DNA, the CDR3 is TGTGCCAGCAGCTTACAGGAGAGGGGGGAAGCTTTCTTT.